These 7 T cell receptor beta chains were all obtained from the same sample, sequenced in a study of CD8+ T cells in alopecia areata. Extraction and reverse transcription of RNA yielded cDNA as the sequencing template. Sequencing used immunoSEQ multiplex PCR; TCRdb keeps in-frame clones, though not all of them. The sample gives 150,000 to 200,000 clones, about three fifths of which show up once; around 4.8% is in the top ten. Sequencing was performed on CD4+ T cells sorted from blood. The receptors come from a human donor in good health.

The gene calls are TRBV29-1 and TRBJ1-1, with D unclear. V lost 3 bases and J lost 0, with 8 bases in between. The CDR3 totals 13 residues. The germline CDR1 and CDR2 sequences are SQVTM and ANQGSEA. The CDR3 spells CSVEAPLNTEAFF. The CDR3 DNA reads TGCAGCGTTGAGGCACCTTTGAACACTGAAGCTTTCTTT. Full variable domain (remainder filled in from reference TRBV29-1 and TRBJ1-1): SAVISQKPSRDICQRGTSLTIQCQVDSQVTMMFWYRQQPGQSLTLIATANQGSEATYESGFVIDKFPISRPNLTFSTLTVSNMSPEDSSIYLCSVEAPLNTEAFFGQGTRLTVV.

V gene TRBV2 combines with J gene TRBJ2-1; 7 nucleotides match TRBD1. CDR1 and CDR2 (germline): SNHLY, FYNNEI. Trimming cost V 4 bases and J 6 bases; bases outside gene matches: 6. The CDR3 extends over 14 amino acids. DNA for the CDR3: TGTGCCAGCAGTGTGACAGGGTGGGTCAATGAGCAGTTCTTC. Translated, it gives CASSVTGWVNEQFF.

This rearrangement joins TRBV6-6 to TRBJ2-3; D ambiguous. Trimming stripped 2 bases from V and 0 bases from J, with 3 bases between. The germline V gene has CDR1 MNHNY and CDR2 SVGAGI (reference sequence). This CDR3 is 13 amino acids long. CDR3 in DNA: TGTGCCAGCAGTTACGGCAGCACAGATACGCAGTATTTT. Protein: CASSYGSTDTQYF.

The J gene is TRBJ2-7, the V gene TRBV7-2; no clear D gene. Germline CDR1 reads SGHTA; CDR2 reads FQGNSA. Trimming removed 1 base at V and 5 bases at J, with 15 bases between. The CDR3 sequence is 15 residues long. CDR3 sequence reads: CASSLVGWDRHEQYF. Written as DNA, the CDR3 is TGTGCCAGCAGCTTAGTGGGCTGGGATCGCCACGAGCAGTACTTC.

This chain connects TRBV30 to TRBJ1-5; D is unclear. V was clipped by 3 bases and J by 4 bases, with 13 bases between them. Per the germline V gene, CDR1 is GTSNPN and CDR2 is SVGIG (reference sequence). This CDR3 contains 14 residues. Here the CDR3 reads CAWSASGLNQPQHF. CDR3 nucleotide sequence: TGTGCCTGGAGCGCCTCGGGGTTAAATCAGCCCCAGCATTTT.

There are a few counts of this clone. The chain couples TRBV29-1 to TRBJ1-1, with D possibly matching TRBD1 (5 bases). In germline, CDR1 is SQVTM, CDR2 ANQGSEA. V shed 6 bases and J shed 4 bases, with 12 bases lying between them. The CDR3 runs to 12 residues. The chain's CDR3 is CSVERGSTEAFF. The CDR3 region has the DNA TGCAGCGTCGAGAGGGGTAGCACTGAAGCTTTCTTT.

In this sample, this clone turned up a few times. This chain uses TRBV19 with TRBJ2-5; D ambiguous. Deletions cut 4 bases from V and 0 bases from J, with 6 bases between. Germline CDR1 is LNHDA and CDR2 is SQIVND (reference sequence). The CDR3 extends over 13 amino acids. CDR3 region: CASSTRHQETQYF. In DNA form, the CDR3 reads TGTGCCAGTAGTACGCGGCACCAAGAGACCCAGTACTTC.